Here is one T cell receptor (beta chain) with its context. The data derive from a study of tumor-infiltrating lymphocytes in oesophageal squamous cell carcinoma. Germline V gene lookup returns CDR1 MNHGY and CDR2 SVAAGI. The CDR3 has 13 residues. A single record per CDR3 protein comes from TCRdb applying MiXCR to the PCR reads. The sample carries almost 20,000 distinct CDR3 sequences, about 43% recorded once. Sequencing used normal esophageal tissue next to the tumor. The chain is built from TRBV6-9 and TRBJ2-7; TRBD1 agrees at 8 bases. The closer fit of TRBJ2-1 to the DNA end suggests the J call may be wrong. This receptor was obtained from a male donor with esophageal squamous cell carcinoma. The CDR3 region has the DNA TGTGCCAGCAGGGATCAGGGGGCCGATGAGCAGTTCTTC. It specifies CASRDQGADEQFF.